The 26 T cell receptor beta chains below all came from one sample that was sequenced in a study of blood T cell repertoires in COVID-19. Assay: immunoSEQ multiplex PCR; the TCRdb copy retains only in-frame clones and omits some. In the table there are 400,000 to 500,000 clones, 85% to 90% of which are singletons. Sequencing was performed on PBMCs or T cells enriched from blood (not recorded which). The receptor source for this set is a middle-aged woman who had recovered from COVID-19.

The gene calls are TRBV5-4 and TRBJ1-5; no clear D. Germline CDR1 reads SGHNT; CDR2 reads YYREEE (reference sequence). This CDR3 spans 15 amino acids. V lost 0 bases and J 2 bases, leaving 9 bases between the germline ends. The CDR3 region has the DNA TGTGCCAGCAGCTTGGACCGGTCGGGCAATCAGCCCCAGCATTTT. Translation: CASSLDRSGNQPQHF.

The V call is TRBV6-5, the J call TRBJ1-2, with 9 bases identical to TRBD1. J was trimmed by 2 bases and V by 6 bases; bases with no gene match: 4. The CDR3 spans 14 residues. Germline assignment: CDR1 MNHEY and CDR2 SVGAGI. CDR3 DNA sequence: TGTGCCAGCAGGGTACAGGGGGCAAACTATGGCTACACCTTC. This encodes CASRVQGANYGYTF.

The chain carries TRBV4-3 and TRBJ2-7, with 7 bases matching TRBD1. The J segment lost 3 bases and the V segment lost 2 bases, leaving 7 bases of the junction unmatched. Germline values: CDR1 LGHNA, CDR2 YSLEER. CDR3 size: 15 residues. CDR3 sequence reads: CASSQTLGQVYEQYF. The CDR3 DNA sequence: TGCGCCAGCAGCCAAACCCTCGGACAGGTCTACGAGCAGTACTTC.

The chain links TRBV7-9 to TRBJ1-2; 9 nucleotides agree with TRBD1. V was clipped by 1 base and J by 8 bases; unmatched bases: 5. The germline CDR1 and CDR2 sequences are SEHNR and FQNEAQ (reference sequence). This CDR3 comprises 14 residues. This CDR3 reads CASSLGTGDRGYTF. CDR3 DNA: TGTGCCAGCAGCTTAGGGACAGGGGATCGGGGCTACACCTTC. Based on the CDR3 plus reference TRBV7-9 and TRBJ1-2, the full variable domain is DTGVSQNPRHKITKRGQNVTFRCDPISEHNRLYWYRQTLGQGPEFLTYFQNEAQLEKSRLLSDRFSAERPKGSFSTLEIQRTEQGDSAMYLCASSLGTGDRGYTFGSGTRLTVV.

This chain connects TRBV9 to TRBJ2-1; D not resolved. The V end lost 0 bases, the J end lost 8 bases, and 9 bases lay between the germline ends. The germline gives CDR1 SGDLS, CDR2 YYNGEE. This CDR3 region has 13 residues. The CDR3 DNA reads TGTGCCAGCAGCGTAGGGCCCTCCGATGAGCAGTTCTTC. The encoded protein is CASSVGPSDEQFF.

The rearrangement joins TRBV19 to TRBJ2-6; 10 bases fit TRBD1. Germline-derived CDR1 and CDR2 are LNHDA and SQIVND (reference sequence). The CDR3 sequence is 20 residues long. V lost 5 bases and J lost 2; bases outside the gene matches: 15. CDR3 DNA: TGTGCCAGTAGTCTACGGACAGGGGGATCTGGCTCACCTGGGGCCAACGTCCTGACTTTC. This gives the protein CASSLRTGGSGSPGANVLTF. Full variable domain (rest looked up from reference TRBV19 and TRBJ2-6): DGGITQSPKYLFRKEGQNVTLSCEQNLNHDAMYWYRQDPGQGLRLIYYSQIVNDFQKGDIAEGYSVSREKKESFPLTVTSAQKNPTAFYLCASSLRTGGSGSPGANVLTFGAGSRLTVL.

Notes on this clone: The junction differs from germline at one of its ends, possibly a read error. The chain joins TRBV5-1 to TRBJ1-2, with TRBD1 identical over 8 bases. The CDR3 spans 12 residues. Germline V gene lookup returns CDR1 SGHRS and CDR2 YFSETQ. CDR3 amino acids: CASRTGKTGVNF. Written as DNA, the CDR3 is TGCGCCAGCAGGACCGGGAAGACAGGGGTTAACTTC.

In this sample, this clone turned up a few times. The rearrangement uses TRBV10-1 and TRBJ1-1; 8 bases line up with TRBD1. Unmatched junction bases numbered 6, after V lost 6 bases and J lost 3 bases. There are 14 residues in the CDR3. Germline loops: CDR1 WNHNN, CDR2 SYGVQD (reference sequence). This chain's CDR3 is CASRAMTGDTEAFF. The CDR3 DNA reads TGCGCCAGCAGGGCCATGACAGGGGACACTGAAGCTTTCTTT.

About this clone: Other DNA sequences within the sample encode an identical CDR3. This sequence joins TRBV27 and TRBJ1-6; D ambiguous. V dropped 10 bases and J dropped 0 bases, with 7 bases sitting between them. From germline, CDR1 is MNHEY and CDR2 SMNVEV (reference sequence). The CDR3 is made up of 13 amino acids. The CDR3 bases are TGTGCCACCGGTAGCTCCTATAATTCACCCCTCCACTTT. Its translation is CATGSSYNSPLHF.

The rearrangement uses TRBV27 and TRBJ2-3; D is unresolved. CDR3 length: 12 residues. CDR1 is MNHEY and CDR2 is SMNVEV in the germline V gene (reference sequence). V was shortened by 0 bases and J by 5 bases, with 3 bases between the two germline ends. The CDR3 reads CASSLSGDTQYF. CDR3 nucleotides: TGTGCCAGCAGTTTATCCGGAGATACGCAGTATTTT.

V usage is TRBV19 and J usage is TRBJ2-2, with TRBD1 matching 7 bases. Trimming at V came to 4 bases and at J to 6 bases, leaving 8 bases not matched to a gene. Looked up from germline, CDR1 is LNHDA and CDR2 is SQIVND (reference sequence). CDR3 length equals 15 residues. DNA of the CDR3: TGTGCCAGTAGTAGGGAATTGACAGGGCCCGGGGAGCTGTTTTTT. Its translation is CASSRELTGPGELFF.

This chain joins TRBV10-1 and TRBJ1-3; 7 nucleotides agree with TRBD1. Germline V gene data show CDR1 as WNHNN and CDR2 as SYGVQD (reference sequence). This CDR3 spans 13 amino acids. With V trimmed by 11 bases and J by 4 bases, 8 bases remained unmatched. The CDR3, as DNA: TGCGCCGACCCGGGACAGAAAGGAAACACCATATATTTT. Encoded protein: CADPGQKGNTIYF.

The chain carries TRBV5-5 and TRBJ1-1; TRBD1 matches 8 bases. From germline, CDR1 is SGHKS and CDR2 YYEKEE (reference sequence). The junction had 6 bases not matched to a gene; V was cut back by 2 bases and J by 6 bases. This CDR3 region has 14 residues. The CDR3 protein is CASSLQGVMAEAFF. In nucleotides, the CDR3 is TGTGCCAGCAGCTTACAGGGGGTCATGGCTGAAGCTTTCTTT.

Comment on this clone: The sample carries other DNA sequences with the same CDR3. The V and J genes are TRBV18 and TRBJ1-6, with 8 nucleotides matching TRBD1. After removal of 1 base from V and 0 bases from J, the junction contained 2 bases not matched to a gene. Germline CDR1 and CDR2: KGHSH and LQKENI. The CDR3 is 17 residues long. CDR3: CASSPRTGSSYNSPLHF. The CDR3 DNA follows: TGTGCCAGCTCACCACGGACAGGGAGCTCCTATAATTCACCCCTCCACTTT.

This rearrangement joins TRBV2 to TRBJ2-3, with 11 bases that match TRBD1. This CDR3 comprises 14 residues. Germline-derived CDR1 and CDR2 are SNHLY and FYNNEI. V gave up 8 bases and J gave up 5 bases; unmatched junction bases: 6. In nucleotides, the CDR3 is TGTGCCAGCCGGACAGGGGGCGTTGGAGATACGCAGTATTTT. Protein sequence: CASRTGGVGDTQYF.

CDR3 region: CASSFRGGRTEAFF. The CDR3 DNA follows: TGTGCCAGCAGTTTCAGGGGAGGGAGGACTGAAGCTTTCTTT. The J gene is TRBJ1-1, the V gene TRBV2, with a tentative D call TRBD1 (6 bases). Trimming took off 5 bases at V and 5 bases at J, with 15 bases between the two ends. This CDR3 has 14 residues. CDR1 SNHLY and CDR2 FYNNEI come from the germline V gene.

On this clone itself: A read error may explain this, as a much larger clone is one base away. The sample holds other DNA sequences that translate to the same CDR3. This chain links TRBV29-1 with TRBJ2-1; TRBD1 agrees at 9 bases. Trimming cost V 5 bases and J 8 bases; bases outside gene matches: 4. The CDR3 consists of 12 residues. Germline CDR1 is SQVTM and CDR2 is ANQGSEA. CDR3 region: CSVKTGGDEQFF. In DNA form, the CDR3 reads TGCAGCGTTAAGACAGGGGGGGATGAGCAGTTCTTC.

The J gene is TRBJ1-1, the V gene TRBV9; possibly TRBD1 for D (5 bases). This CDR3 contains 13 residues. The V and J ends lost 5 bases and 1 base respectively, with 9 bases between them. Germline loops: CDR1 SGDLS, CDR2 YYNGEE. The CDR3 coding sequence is TGTGCCAGCAGGGGGCGGCCGAACACTGAAGCTTTCTTT. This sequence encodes CASRGRPNTEAFF.

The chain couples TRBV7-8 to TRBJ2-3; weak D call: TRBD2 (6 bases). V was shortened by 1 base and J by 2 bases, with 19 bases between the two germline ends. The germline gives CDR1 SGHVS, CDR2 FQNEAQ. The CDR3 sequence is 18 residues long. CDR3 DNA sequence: TGTGCCAGCAGCTTAGACAGTTTCCGGACTAAAGTCACAGATACGCAGTATTTT. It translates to CASSLDSFRTKVTDTQYF.

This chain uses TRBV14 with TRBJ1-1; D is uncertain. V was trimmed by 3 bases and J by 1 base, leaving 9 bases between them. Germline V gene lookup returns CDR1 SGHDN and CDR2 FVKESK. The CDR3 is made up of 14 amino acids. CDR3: CASSQRQQNTEAFF. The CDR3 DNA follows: TGTGCCAGCAGCCAGAGGCAGCAGAACACTGAAGCTTTCTTT.

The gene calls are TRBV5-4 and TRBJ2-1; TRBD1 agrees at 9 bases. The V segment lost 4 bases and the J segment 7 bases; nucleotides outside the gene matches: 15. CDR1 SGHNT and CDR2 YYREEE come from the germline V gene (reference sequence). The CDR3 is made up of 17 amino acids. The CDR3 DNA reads TGTGCCAGCAGCCGCGGAACGGGACAGGGAGGTGGGAATGAGCAGTTCTTC. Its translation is CASSRGTGQGGGNEQFF.

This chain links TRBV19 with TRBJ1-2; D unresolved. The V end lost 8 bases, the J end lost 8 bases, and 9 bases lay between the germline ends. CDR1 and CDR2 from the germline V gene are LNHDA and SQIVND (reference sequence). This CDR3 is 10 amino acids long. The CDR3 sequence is CASAGRGYTF. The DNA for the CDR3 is TGTGCCAGTGCCGGGAGGGGCTACACCTTC.

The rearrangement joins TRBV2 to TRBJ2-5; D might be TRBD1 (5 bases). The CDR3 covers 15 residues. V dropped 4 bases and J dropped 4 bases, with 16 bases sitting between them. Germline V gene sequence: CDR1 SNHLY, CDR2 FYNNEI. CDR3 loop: CASSGWGSQGETQYF. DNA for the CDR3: TGTGCCAGCAGTGGATGGGGTTCCCAGGGAGAGACCCAGTACTTC.

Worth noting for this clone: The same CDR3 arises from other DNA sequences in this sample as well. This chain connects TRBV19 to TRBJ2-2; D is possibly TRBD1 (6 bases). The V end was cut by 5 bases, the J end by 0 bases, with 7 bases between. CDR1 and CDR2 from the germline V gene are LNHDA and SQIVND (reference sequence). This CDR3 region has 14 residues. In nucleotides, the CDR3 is TGTGCCAGTAGTGGGACAACGAACACCGGGGAGCTGTTTTTT. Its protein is CASSGTTNTGELFF.

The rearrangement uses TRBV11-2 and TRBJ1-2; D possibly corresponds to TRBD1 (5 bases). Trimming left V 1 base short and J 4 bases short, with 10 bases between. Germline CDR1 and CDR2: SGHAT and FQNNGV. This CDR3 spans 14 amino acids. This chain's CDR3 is CASSLGAGRYGYTF. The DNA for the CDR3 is TGTGCCAGCAGCTTAGGTGCGGGGCGCTATGGCTACACCTTC.

CDR3 bases: TGCGCCAGCAGCCCCGGCGTGGGACTAGCGGAAGAGACCCAGTACTTC. Protein: CASSPGVGLAEETQYF. V is TRBV5-1 and J is TRBJ2-5, with 11 bases lining up with TRBD2. CDR1 SGHRS and CDR2 YFSETQ come from the germline V gene. V was clipped by 4 bases and J by 3 bases; unmatched bases: 8. This CDR3 is built from 16 residues.